Below, 18 T cell receptor beta chains from the same sample are listed, as sequenced in a study of graft-versus-host responses after intestinal transplantation (dated by TCRdb to about 2021). Their antigens remain unidentified. The time point tag for this specimen amounts to: cells obtained before transplantation from donor or recipient. Library construction relied on the immunoSEQ multiplex PCR assay. Here the immuneACCESS table is served through TCRdb, limited to in-frame sequences with V and J called. Missing clones are a known gap in these copies; in checked studies unresolved V genes cover under half, and the rest lacks a known reason. This sample comprises about 90,000 clones, around 90% of them detected only once. The ten biggest clones cover about 0.27% of the sample. The material sequenced was unstimulated CD4+ T cells sorted from spleen or lymph node cells, taken before transplant. All receptors come from a human donor who was the organ donor for an intestinal transplant.

J is TRBJ1-5 and V is TRBV27, with a weak D call TRBD1 (5 bases). The V and J ends lost 6 bases and 0 bases respectively, with 15 bases between them. CDR1 MNHEY and CDR2 SMNVEV come from the germline V gene (reference sequence). CDR3 size: 16 residues. CDR3 amino acids: CASSPRQTLSNQPQHF. The DNA for the CDR3 is TGTGCCAGCAGCCCCCGACAGACCCTTAGCAATCAGCCCCAGCATTTT.

The chain employs TRBV29-1 and TRBJ2-1; maybe TRBD2 (7 bases). V was clipped by 2 bases and J by 0 bases, with 11 bases between them. From germline, CDR1 is SQVTM and CDR2 ANQGSEA. The CDR3 is 15 residues long. CDR3 protein: CSVERGGGSYNEQFF. In DNA form, the CDR3 reads TGCAGCGTTGAAAGAGGGGGGGGCTCCTACAATGAGCAGTTCTTC.

The V call is TRBV6-5, the J call TRBJ2-7, with D possibly being TRBD2 (6 bases). The CDR3 is made up of 14 amino acids. The V end lost 3 bases, the J end lost 2 bases, and 11 bases lay between the germline ends. Germline lookup yields CDR1 MNHEY and CDR2 SVGAGI. In DNA, the CDR3 is TGTGCCAGCAGTTATTCGGGACTTCCCTACGAGCAGTACTTC. Protein sequence: CASSYSGLPYEQYF.

The chain recombines TRBV1 with TRBJ2-7; no check of the table's D call, TRBD2, against the DNA was made. TRBV1 has pseudogene status. There are 17 residues in the CDR3. CDR3 sequence: CTSSQDLASGGIYEQYF. DNA of the CDR3: TGCACCAGCAGCCAAGATTTGGCTAGCGGGGGGATCTACGAGCAGTACTTC.

The rearrangement links TRBV12-2 to TRBJ2-1; the table assigns TRBD2, which was not confirmed against the DNA. TRBV12-2 is a known pseudogene. This CDR3 has 16 residues. CDR3 sequence: CASRFPCRVSYNEQFF. CDR3 nucleotide sequence: TGTGCAAGTCGCTTCCCTTGTCGGGTGTCCTACAATGAGCAGTTCTTC.

The chain carries TRBV5-1 and TRBJ2-3; 11 nucleotides match TRBD2. Germline V lookup: CDR1 SGHRS, CDR2 YFSETQ. The V and J ends lost 4 bases and 3 bases, in that order; junction bases with no gene match: 7. The CDR3 is 16 amino acids. The CDR3, as DNA: TGCGCCAGCAGCCGATACCTAGCGGGGGGTACAGATACGCAGTATTTT. It yields the protein CASSRYLAGGTDTQYF.

The gene calls are TRBV4-1 and TRBJ2-3; 10 bases agree with TRBD2. Germline-derived CDR1 and CDR2 are MGHRA and YSYEKL. Unmatched junction bases numbered 4, after V lost 1 base and J lost 0 bases. CDR3 size: 17 residues. CDR3 DNA sequence: TGCGCCAGCAGCCAAGCCCGGACTAGCGGTAGCACAGATACGCAGTATTTT. It yields the protein CASSQARTSGSTDTQYF.

J is TRBJ2-7 and V is TRBV6-5; TRBD1 agrees at 7 bases. There are 15 residues in the CDR3. Germline CDR1 MNHEY, CDR2 SVGAGI. The V segment lost 6 bases and the J segment 1 base; nucleotides outside the gene matches: 9. The CDR3 is CASRGVGTASYEQYF. The CDR3 region has the DNA TGTGCCAGCAGAGGGGTCGGGACAGCTTCCTACGAGCAGTACTTC.

There are a few counts of this clone. The rearrangement uses TRBV30 and TRBJ2-1; 7 bases align to TRBD2. V was pared by 1 base and J by 1 base, with 1 base of the junction left unmatched. Germline V gives CDR1 GTSNPN, CDR2 SVGIG (reference sequence). This CDR3 is built from 14 residues. In DNA, the CDR3 is TGTGCCTGGAGTGGGGGGGGTTCCTACAATGAGCAGTTCTTC. Encoded protein: CAWSGGGSYNEQFF.

V usage is TRBV27 and J usage is TRBJ1-1; D unclear. The CDR3 is 14 residues long. Germline V lookup: CDR1 MNHEY, CDR2 SMNVEV (reference sequence). V was cut by 6 bases and J by 5 bases, with 16 bases left in between. In DNA form, the CDR3 reads TGTGCCAGCAGCCCTTTCGGTGCCGGGACTGAAGCTTTCTTT. As protein: CASSPFGAGTEAFF.

This sequence joins TRBV30 and TRBJ1-2; possible D gene TRBD1, 5 bases. This CDR3 comprises 17 residues. V gave up 6 bases and J gave up 1 base, with 24 bases separating them. Germline CDR1 and CDR2: GTSNPN and SVGIG (reference sequence). DNA of the CDR3: TGTGCCTGCCTCCAAAGGGGCCCGGGGAGGGGTAACTATGGCTACACCTTC. Translating gives CACLQRGPGRGNYGYTF.

This clone appeared once. The gene calls are TRBV10-3 and TRBJ2-7; D possibly corresponds to TRBD2 (7 bases). Trimming left V 9 bases short and J 6 bases short, with 24 bases between. The CDR3 totals 15 residues. Germline-derived CDR1 and CDR2 are ENHRY and SYGVKD. DNA of the CDR3: TGTGCCATACGGGGGGACCGGGGCAGGGGTGGCGAGCAGTACTTC. It codes for CAIRGDRGRGGEQYF.

V gene TRBV11-2 combines with J gene TRBJ2-1, with TRBD2 matching over 7 bases. The CDR3 is 17 residues long. Per the germline V gene, CDR1 is SGHAT and CDR2 is FQNNGV. J lost 2 bases, V lost 5 bases, and 12 bases had no gene match. DNA for the CDR3: TGTGCCAGCAGCGCCCCCCGGCGGGGGATAACCTACAATGAGCAGTTCTTC. It translates to CASSAPRRGITYNEQFF. Supplemented by reference TRBV11-2 and TRBJ2-1, the full variable domain reads EAGVAQSPRYKIIEKRQSVAFWCNPISGHATLYWYQQILGQGPKLLIQFQNNGVVDDSQLPKDRFSAERLKGVDSTLKIQPAKLEDSAVYLCASSAPRRGITYNEQFFGPGTRLTVL.

The chain carries TRBV5-1 and TRBJ2-1; maybe TRBD1 (5 bases). The CDR3 spans 15 residues. Germline V CDR1 and CDR2: SGHRS, YFSETQ. Trimming took off 2 bases at V and 7 bases at J, with 16 bases between the two ends. For the CDR3, the DNA is TGCGCCAGCAGCTTCCAGGGTACGGCCGGGAATGAGCAGTTCTTC. It codes for CASSFQGTAGNEQFF. The complete variable domain, with remaining parts taken from reference TRBV5-1 and TRBJ2-1, reads KAGVTQTPRYLIKTRGQQVTLSCSPISGHRSVSWYQQTPGQGLQFLFEYFSETQRNKGNFPGRFSGRQFSNSRSEMNVSTLELGDSALYLCASSFQGTAGNEQFFGPGTRLTVL.

CDR3 sequence reads: CASSLPSPRDTQYF. The CDR3 DNA sequence: TGTGCCAGTAGTCTGCCAAGTCCCCGGGATACGCAGTATTTT. The chain employs TRBV19 and TRBJ2-3, with unresolved D. The CDR3 has 14 amino acids. Trimming pared 5 bases from V and 6 bases from J, leaving 15 bases between. Germline values: CDR1 LNHDA, CDR2 SQIVND (reference sequence).

This clone was detected many times. The chain couples TRBV6-1 to TRBJ1-2, with TRBD1 as a possible D gene (5 bases). In germline, CDR1 is MNHNS, CDR2 SASEGT. V was trimmed by 1 base and J by 2 bases, leaving 8 bases between them. This CDR3 has 14 residues. CDR3: CASSEGGGNYGYTF. In DNA form, the CDR3 reads TGTGCCAGCAGTGAAGGGGGGGGAAACTATGGCTACACCTTC.

This clone was seen only once. The chain has TRBV2 and TRBJ2-3; a possible D gene is TRBD1 (6 bases). The V gene's germline CDR1 is SNHLY and CDR2 FYNNEI. V was clipped by 5 bases and J by 5 bases, with 8 bases between them. This CDR3 has 12 amino acids. CDR3 loop: CASSWGQDTQYF. The CDR3 coding sequence is TGTGCCAGCAGTTGGGGGCAAGATACGCAGTATTTT. Using reference TRBV2 and TRBJ2-3 for the parts outside the CDR3, the full variable domain is EPEVTQTPSHQVTQMGQEVILRCVPISNHLYFYWYRQILGQKVEFLVSFYNNEISEKSEIFDDQFSVERPDGSNFTLKIRSTKLEDSAMYFCASSWGQDTQYFGPGTRLTVL.

V usage is TRBV27 and J usage is TRBJ2-5, with D possibly matching TRBD1 (5 bases). The CDR3 runs to 14 residues. With 8 bases removed from V and 2 bases from J, the gap between germline ends came to 15 bases. Germline assignment: CDR1 MNHEY and CDR2 SMNVEV (reference sequence). CDR3 loop: CASSSSKGQETQYF. CDR3 DNA sequence: TGTGCCAGCTCCTCTAGTAAGGGGCAAGAGACCCAGTACTTC.